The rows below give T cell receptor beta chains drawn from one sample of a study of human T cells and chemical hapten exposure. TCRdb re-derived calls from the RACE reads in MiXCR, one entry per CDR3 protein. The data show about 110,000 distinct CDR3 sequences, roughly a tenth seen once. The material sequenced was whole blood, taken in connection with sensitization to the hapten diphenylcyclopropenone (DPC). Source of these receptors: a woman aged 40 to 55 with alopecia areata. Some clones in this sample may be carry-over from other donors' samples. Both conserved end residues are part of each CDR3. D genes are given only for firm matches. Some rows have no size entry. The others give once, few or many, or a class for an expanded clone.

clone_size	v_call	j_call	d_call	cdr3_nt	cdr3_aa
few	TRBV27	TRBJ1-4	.	TGTGCCAGCATGTGGAGGGAAGGCGAAAAACTGTTTTTT	CASMWREGEKLFF
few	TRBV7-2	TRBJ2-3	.	TGTGCCAGCAGCTTAGGAGCGTCTAGCGGCACAGATACGCAGTATTTT	CASSLGASSGTDTQYF
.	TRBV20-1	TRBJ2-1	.	TGCAGTGCTAGAGTGGCAGCCCTAGGTGTGCAGTTCTTC	CSARVAALGVQFF
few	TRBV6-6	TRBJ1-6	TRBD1	TGTGCCAGCAGTGGGGGACAGGCCGATTCACCCCTCCACTTT	CASSGGQADSPLHF
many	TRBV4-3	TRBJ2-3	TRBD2	TGCGCCAGCAGCCAAGATGCCCTAGCGGGGCCCACAGATACGCAGTATTTT	CASSQDALAGPTDTQYF
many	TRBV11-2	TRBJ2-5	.	TGTGCCAGCAGCCAGCGGTGGTACCAAGAGACCCAGTACTTC	CASSQRWYQETQYF
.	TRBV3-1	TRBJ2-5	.	TGTGCCAGCAGCCAAGGGGGACCAGAGACCCAGTACTTC	CASSQGGPETQYF
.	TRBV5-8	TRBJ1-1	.	TGTGCCAGCAGCCATGTTGCAGGGCAGGGCACTGAAGCTTTCTTT	CASSHVAGQGTEAFF
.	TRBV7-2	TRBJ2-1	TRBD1	TGTGCCACCCGACAGGGGCGAACGGCGGGGGAGCAGTTCTTC	CATRQGRTAGEQFF
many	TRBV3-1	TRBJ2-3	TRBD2	TGTGCCAGCAGCCAAGGGGGAGGGCAAGATACGCAGTATTTT	CASSQGGGQDTQYF
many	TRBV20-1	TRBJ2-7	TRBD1	TGCAGTGCTAGACCTCCTCGGGACAGCCCCTACGAGCAGTACTTC	CSARPPRDSPYEQYF
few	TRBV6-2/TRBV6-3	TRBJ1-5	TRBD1	TGTGCCAGCAGTTATGCGGGACAGGAGTCCCAGCATTTT	CASSYAGQESQHF
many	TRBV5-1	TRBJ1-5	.	TGCGCCAGCAGCTTGGAGGGTGGACCGACTAGCAATCAGCCCCAGCATTTT	CASSLEGGPTSNQPQHF
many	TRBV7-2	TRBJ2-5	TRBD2	TGTGCCAGCAGCCCGAATACACTAGCGGGGGCCCAGGAGACCCAGTACTTC	CASSPNTLAGAQETQYF
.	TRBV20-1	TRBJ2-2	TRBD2	TGCAGTGCTGGGAGCGGGGGAGCCCCGACCGGGGAGCTGTTTTTT	CSAGSGGAPTGELFF
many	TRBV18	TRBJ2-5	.	TGTGCCAGCTCGTCAGGACAGTACCAAGAGACCCAGTACTTC	CASSSGQYQETQYF
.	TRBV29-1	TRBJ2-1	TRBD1	TGCAGCGTTAATGGACAGGGGGCTGGGAATGAGCAGTTCTTC	CSVNGQGAGNEQFF
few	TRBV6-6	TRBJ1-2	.	TGTGCCAGCAGTTACAAAAACCGGGCCACTGAACGGGATGGCTACACCTTC	CASSYKNRATERDGYTF
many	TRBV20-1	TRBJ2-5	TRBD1	TGCAGTGCCCGGTGGGGGACAGCGCAAGAGACCCAGTACTTC	CSARWGTAQETQYF
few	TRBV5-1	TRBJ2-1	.	TGCGCCAGCAGCCGGGGGGCCGGCTCCTACAATGAGCAGTTCTTC	CASSRGAGSYNEQFF
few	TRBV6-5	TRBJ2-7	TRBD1	TGTGCCAGCAGTTACTTTAGCGACAGGGCGGACGAGCAGTACTTC	CASSYFSDRADEQYF
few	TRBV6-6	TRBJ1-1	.	TGTGCCAGCAACGAGATGAACACTGAAGCTTTCTTT	CASNEMNTEAFF
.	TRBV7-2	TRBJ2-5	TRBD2	TGTGCCAGCAGCTTAAGGACTAGCGGGCGCCGTAATCAGACCCAGTACTTC	CASSLRTSGRRNQTQYF
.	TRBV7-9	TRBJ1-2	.	TGTGCCAGCGGCCCCCACGGGGGCTGGGGCTACACCTTC	CASGPHGGWGYTF
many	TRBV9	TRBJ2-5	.	TGTGCCAGCAGCTCCGGGACTCTAGAGACCCAGTACTTC	CASSSGTLETQYF
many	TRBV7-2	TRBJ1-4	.	TGTGCCAGCAGCCTAGGACTCGTTGGGTCTAATGAAAAACTGTTTTTT	CASSLGLVGSNEKLFF
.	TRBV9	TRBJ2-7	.	TGTGCCCGCAGCGTCCCGGGGTCCCCCTACGAGCAGTACTTC	CARSVPGSPYEQYF
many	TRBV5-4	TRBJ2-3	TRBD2	TGTGCCAGCAGCCACGGGGGGGATTTGCGCACAGATACGCAGTATTTT	CASSHGGDLRTDTQYF
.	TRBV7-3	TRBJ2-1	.	TGTGCCAGCAGCTCTCTCGGGGAAACCGAGCAGTTCTTC	CASSSLGETEQFF
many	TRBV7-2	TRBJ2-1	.	TGTGCCAGCAGCTTAGGGTTCAATGAGCAGTTCTTC	CASSLGFNEQFF
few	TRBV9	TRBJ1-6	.	TGTGCCAGCAGCGTAATGGGGGGAGACAATTCACCCCTCCACTTT	CASSVMGGDNSPLHF
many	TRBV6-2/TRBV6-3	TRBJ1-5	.	TGTGCCAGCAGTTACGTCCAAACCAATCAGCCCCAGCATTTT	CASSYVQTNQPQHF
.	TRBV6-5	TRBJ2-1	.	TGTGCCAGCAGTGTCGTTGGCTACAATGAGCAGTTCTTC	CASSVVGYNEQFF
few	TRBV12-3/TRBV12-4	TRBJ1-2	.	TGTGCCAGCAGTTTAGGCCCAAGGGGGGATGGCTACACCTTC	CASSLGPRGDGYTF